This TCR beta chain was observed in a study of CD8+CD57+ T cells in acquired aplastic anemia. Study-wide results and caveats: Patients were compared with controls for CD8+ Simpson's diversity, and no significant difference emerged.

The TCR beta profiling, which covered VDJ combination and CDR3 sequence, was carried out using genomic DNA as the template. TCRdb analysed the reads with MiXCR anew, one entry per CDR3 protein. The table lists fewer than 200,000 distinct CDR3 sequences, around 40% of them singletons. Notes on this clonotype: As yet, its antigen is unknown.

The V gene lost 7 bases and the J gene lost 10 bases, with 16 bases spanning the gap. Germline CDR1 KGHDR, CDR2 SFDVKD. This CDR3 is built from 13 residues. The sample taken for sequencing was sorted CD4+, CD8+, or CD8+CD57+ T cells (not recorded which) from PBMCs. The receptor was isolated from a human donor in good health. This sequence joins TRBV24-1 and TRBJ2-1; unclear D gene. This CDR3 reads CATSPGPRREQFF. In nucleotides, the CDR3 is TGTGCCACCAGCCCGGGTCCTCGAAGGGAGCAGTTCTTC.